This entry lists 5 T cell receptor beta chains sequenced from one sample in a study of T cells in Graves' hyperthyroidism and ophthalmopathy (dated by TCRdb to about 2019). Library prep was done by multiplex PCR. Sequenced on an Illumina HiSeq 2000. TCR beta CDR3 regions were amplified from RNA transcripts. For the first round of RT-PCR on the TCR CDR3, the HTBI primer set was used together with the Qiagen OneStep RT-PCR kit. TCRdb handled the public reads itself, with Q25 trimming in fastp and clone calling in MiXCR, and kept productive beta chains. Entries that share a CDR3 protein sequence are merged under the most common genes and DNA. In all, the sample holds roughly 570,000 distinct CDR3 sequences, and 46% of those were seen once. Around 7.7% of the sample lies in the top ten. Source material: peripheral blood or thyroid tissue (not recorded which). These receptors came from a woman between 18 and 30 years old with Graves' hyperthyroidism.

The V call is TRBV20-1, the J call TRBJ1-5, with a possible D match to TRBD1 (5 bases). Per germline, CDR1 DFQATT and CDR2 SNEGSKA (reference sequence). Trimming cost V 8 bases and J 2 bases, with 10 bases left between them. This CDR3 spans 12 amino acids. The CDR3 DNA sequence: TGCAGTTTGCCGGGACGCAATCAGCCCCAGCATTTT. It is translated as CSLPGRNQPQHF.

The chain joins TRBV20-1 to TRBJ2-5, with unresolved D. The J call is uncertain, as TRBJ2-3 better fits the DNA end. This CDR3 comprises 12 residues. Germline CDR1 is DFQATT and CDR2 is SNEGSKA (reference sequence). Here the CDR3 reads CSASPVKDTQYF. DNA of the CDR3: TGCAGTGCTAGCCCCGTGAAAGATACGCAGTATTTT.

As DNA, the CDR3 is TGTGCCAGTATGACGGGGTATAATTCACCCCTCCACTTT. Its protein product is CASMTGYNSPLHF. This chain connects TRBV28 to TRBJ1-6, with unresolved D. Germline V gene data show CDR1 as MDHEN and CDR2 as SYDVKM. The CDR3 covers 13 residues. The V and J ends lost 9 bases and 4 bases respectively, with 10 bases between them.

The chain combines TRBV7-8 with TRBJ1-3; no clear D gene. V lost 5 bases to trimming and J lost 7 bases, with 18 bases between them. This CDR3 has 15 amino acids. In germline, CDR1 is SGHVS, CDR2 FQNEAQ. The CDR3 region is CASSPDLGWANTIYF. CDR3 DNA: TGTGCCAGCAGCCCCGATCTAGGGTGGGCTAACACCATATATTTT.

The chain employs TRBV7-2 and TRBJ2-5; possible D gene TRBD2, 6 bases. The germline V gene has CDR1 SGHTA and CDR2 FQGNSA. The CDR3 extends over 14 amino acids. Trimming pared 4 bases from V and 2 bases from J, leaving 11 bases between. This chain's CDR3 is CASSSSGVQETQYF. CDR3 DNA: TGTGCCAGCAGCTCATCGGGGGTACAAGAGACCCAGTACTTC.